This T cell receptor beta chain is from a study of breast tumors, draining lymph nodes, adjacent tissues. Whole-study results and caveats: That most tumor T cells come from lymph nodes remained unproven. Data fit most tumor T cells coming from lymph node, expanding in tumor.

Samples came from axillary lymph nodes draining the breast cancer. Regarding this clonotype: Its specificity is not known. A much more abundant neighbour one base away suggests this may be a read error.

MiXCR, applied by TCRdb to the multiplex PCR reads, yields one record per CDR3 protein. The table has more than 100,000 distinct CDR3 sequences, about a fifth seen once; the top ten hold more than 2.5%. This CDR3 is 15 amino acids long. The V end was cut by 7 bases, the J end by 9 bases, with 25 bases between. Germline CDR1 and CDR2: MNHEY and SVGEGT. The chain employs TRBV6-2 or TRBV6-3 and TRBJ2-7, with D possibly called TRBD1 or TRBD2 (5 bases each). Sequenced material: axillary lymph node tissue. This clonotype originated in a female donor with breast cancer. Some clones in this sample may be carry-over from other donors' samples. Here the CDR3 DNA reads TGTGCCAGCACCGCAACCGGGACGGGGTTGAGCGGGCAGTACTTC. It is translated as CASTATGTGLSGQYF.